The source of this T cell receptor beta chain is a study of blood T cell repertoires in COVID-19. Across the whole study: COVID-19 samples from acute and convalescent phases originated in the United States, Italy and Spain. PBMCs, B-cell-depleted T cells, or T cells were the source of the cDNA or gDNA that made up the material.

Germline values: CDR1 SQVTM, CDR2 ANQGSEA. The CDR3 sequence is 13 residues long. V was cut by 4 bases and J by 2 bases, with 12 bases left in between. Per the study methods: The assay estimated nucleated cells by amplifying reference gene primers. This table comes from immunoSEQ multiplex PCR, and its TCRdb copy is limited to in-frame clones, with some not included. Clonal size and the V and J genes are those of that table, whereas D and trimming came from the DNA. Among under 150,000 clones listed, almost 85% were seen once. The TCR comes from a man between 65 and 80 years old with active or convalescent COVID-19. Input material: peripheral blood. The chain carries TRBV29-1 and TRBJ2-7; D is ambiguous. CDR3 sequence (DNA): TGCAGCGTTGTTGCAGGCCCCACCTACGAGCAGTACTTC. It encodes CSVVAGPTYEQYF.